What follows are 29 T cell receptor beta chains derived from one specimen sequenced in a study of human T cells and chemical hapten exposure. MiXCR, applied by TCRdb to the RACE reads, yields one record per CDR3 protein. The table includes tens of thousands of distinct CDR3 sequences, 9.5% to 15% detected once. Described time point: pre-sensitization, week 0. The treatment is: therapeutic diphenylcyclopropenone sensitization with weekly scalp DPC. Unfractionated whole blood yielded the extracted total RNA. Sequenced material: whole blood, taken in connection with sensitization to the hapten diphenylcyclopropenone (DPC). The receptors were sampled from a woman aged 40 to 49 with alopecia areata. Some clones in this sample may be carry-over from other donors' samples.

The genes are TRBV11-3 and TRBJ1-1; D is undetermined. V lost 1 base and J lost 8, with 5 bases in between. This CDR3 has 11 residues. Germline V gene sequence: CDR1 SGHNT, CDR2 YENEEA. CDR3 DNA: TGTGCCAGCAGCTTAGGCGTCGAAGCTTTCTTT. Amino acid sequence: CASSLGVEAFF.

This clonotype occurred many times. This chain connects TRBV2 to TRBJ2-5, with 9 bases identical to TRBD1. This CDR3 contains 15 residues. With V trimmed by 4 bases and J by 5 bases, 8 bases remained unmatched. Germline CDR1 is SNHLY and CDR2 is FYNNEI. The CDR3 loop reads CASSAGQGVWETQYF. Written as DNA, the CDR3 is TGTGCCAGCAGTGCGGGACAGGGAGTTTGGGAGACCCAGTACTTC.

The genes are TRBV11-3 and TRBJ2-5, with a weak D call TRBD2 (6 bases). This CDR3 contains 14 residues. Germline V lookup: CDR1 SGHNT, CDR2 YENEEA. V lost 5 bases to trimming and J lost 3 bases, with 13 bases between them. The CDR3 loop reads CASSPGRGKETQYF. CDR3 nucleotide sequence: TGTGCCAGCAGCCCCGGCCGGGGGAAAGAGACCCAGTACTTC.

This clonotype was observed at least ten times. CDR3 in DNA: TGTGCCAGCAGTGAAGCGGTAGGGCAGACCCAGTACTTC. Translating it yields CASSEAVGQTQYF. J is TRBJ2-5 and V is TRBV6-1; D is ambiguous. This CDR3 contains 13 residues. Germline CDR1 is MNHNS and CDR2 is SASEGT. V lost 0 bases, J lost 6 bases, and 8 bases lay in between.

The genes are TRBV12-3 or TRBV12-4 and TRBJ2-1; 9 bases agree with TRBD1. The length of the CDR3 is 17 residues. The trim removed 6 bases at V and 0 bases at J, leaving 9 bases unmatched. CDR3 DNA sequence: TGTGCCAGCAGGACTCCCGACAGGGGGATCTCCTACAATGAGCAGTTCTTC. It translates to CASRTPDRGISYNEQFF.

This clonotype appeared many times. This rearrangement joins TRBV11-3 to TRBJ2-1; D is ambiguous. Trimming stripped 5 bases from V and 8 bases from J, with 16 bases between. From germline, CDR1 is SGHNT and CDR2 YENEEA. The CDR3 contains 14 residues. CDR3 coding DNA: TGTGCCAGCAGCCAAGAGACGGGCCTCGATGAGCAGTTCTTC. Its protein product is CASSQETGLDEQFF.

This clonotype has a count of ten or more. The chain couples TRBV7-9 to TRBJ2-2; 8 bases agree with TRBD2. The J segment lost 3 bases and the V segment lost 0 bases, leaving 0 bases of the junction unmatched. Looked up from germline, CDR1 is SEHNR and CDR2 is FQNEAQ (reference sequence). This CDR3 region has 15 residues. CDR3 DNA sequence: TGTGCCAGCAGCTTAGCAGCGGGGGACACCGGGGAGCTGTTTTTT. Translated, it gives CASSLAAGDTGELFF.

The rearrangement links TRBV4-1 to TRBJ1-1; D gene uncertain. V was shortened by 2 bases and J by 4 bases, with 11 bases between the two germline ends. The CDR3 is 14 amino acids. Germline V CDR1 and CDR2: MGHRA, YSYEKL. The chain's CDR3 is CASSQPSESTEAFF. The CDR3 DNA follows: TGCGCCAGCAGCCAACCTTCAGAGAGCACTGAAGCTTTCTTT.

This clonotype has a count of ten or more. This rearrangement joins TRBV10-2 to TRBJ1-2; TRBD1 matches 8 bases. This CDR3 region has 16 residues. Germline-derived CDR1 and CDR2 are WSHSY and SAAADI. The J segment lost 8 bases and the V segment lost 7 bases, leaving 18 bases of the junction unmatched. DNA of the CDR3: TGCGCCAGCACACATACTGACAGGGGACGTGGCGGCGGCTACACCTTC. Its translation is CASTHTDRGRGGGYTF.

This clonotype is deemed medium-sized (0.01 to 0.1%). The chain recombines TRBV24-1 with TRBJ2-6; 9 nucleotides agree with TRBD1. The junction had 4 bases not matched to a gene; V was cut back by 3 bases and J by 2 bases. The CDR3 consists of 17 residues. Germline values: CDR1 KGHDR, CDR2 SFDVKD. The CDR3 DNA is TGTGCCACCAGTGATGGACAGGGGACCCCTGGGGCCAACGTCCTGACTTTC. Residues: CATSDGQGTPGANVLTF.

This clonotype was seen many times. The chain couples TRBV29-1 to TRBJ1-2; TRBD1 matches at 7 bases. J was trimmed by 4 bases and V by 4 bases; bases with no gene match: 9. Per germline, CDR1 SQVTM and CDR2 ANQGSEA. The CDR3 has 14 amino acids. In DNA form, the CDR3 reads TGCAGCGTTGCCCCACGACAGGGAGTCTATGGCTACACCTTC. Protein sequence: CSVAPRQGVYGYTF.

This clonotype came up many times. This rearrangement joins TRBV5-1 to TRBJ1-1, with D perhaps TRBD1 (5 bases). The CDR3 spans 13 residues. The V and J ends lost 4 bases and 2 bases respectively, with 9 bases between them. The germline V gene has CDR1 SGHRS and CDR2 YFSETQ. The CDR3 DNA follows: TGCGCCAGCAGCGGCGACAGTAACACTGAAGCTTTCTTT. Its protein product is CASSGDSNTEAFF.

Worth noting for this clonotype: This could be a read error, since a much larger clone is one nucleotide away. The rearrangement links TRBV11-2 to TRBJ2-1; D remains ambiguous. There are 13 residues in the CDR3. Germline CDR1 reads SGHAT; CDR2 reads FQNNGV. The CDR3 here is CVSKKISYNEQFF. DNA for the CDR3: TGTGTCAGCAAAAAGATTAGCTACAATGAGCAGTTCTTC. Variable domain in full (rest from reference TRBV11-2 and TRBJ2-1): EAGVAQSPRYKIIEKRQSVAFWCNPISGHATLYWYQQILGQGPKLLIQFQNNGVVDDSQLPKDRFSAERLKGVDSTLKIQPAKLEDSAVYLCVSKKISYNEQFFGPGTRLTVL.

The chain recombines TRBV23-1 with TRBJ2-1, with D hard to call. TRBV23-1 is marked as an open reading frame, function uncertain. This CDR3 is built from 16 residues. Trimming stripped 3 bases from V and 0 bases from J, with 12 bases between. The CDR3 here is CASSQLGWVSYNEQFF. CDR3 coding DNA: TGCGCCAGCAGTCAGTTGGGGTGGGTCTCCTACAATGAGCAGTTCTTC.

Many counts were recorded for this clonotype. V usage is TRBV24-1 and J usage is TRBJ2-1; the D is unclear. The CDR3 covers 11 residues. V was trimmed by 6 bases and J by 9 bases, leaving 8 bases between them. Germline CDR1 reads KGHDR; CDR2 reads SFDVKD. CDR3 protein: CATSSYGEQFF. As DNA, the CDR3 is TGTGCCACCAGTTCCTACGGTGAGCAGTTCTTC.

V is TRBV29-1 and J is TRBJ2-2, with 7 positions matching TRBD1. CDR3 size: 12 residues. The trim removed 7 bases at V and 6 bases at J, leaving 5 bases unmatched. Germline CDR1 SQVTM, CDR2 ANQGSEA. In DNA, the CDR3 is TGCAGCGCCGGGACAGTGGCCGGGGAGCTGTTTTTT. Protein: CSAGTVAGELFF.

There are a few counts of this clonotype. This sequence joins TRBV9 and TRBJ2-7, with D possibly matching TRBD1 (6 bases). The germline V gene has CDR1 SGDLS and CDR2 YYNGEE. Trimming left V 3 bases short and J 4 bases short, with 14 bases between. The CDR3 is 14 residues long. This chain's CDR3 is CASSAWDNPYEQYF. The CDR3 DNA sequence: TGTGCCAGCAGCGCGTGGGACAACCCGTACGAGCAGTACTTC.

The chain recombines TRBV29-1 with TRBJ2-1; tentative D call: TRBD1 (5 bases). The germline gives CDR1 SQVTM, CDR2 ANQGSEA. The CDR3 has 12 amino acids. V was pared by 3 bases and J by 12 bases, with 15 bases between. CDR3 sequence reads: CSVDRTLGMQFF. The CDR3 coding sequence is TGCAGCGTTGATCGGACACTTGGTATGCAGTTCTTC.

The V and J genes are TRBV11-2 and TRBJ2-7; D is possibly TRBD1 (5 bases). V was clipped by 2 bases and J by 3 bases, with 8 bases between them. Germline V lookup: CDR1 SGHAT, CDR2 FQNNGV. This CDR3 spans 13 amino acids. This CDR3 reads CASSLSGNYEQYF. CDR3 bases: TGTGCCAGCAGCTTATCAGGGAACTACGAGCAGTACTTC.

The CDR3 loop reads CAITGPMNTEAFF. The CDR3 DNA is TGTGCCATAACCGGGCCCATGAACACTGAAGCTTTCTTT. The V and J genes are TRBV10-3 and TRBJ1-1; D uncertain. V was shortened by 9 bases and J by 0 bases, with 11 bases between the two germline ends. Germline V gene sequence: CDR1 ENHRY, CDR2 SYGVKD. There are 13 residues in the CDR3.

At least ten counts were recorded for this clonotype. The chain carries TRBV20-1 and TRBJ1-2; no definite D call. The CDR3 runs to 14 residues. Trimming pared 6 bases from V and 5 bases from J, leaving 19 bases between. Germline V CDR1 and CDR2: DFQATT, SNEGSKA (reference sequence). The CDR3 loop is CSALSGISPYGYTF. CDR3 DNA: TGCAGTGCGCTCTCCGGGATTTCCCCATATGGCTACACCTTC.

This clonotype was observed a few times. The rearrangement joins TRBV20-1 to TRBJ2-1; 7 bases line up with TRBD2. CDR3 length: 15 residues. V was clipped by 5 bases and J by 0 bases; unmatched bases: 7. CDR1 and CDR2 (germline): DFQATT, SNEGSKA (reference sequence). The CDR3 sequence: CSAPTSARSYNEQFF. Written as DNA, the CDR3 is TGCAGTGCTCCAACTAGCGCCCGCTCCTACAATGAGCAGTTCTTC.

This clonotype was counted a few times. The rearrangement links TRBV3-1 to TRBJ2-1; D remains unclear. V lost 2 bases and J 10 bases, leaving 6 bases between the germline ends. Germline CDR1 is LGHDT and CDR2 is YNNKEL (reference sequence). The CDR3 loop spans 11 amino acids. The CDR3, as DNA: TGTGCCAGCAGCCAACATCCCGAGCAGTTCTTC. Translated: CASSQHPEQFF.

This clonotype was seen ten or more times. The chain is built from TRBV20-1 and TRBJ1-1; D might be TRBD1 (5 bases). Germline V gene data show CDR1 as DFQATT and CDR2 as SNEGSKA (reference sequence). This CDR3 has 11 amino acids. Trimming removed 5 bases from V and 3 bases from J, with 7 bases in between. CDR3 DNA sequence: TGCAGTGCTGGAGGGGACACTGAAGCTTTCTTT. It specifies CSAGGDTEAFF.

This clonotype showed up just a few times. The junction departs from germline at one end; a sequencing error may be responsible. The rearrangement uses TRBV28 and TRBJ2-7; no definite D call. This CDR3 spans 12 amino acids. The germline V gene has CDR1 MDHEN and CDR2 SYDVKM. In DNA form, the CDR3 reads TGTGCCAGCAGTTTGGAAAACTCTCCTAGGGTCTTC. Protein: CASSLENSPRVF.

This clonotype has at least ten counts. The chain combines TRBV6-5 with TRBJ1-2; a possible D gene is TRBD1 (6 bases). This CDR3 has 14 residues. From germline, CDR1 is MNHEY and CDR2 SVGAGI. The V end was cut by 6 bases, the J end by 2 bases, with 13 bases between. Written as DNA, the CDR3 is TGTGCCAGCAGCCGTGCGACAGGCAACTATGGCTACACCTTC. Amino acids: CASSRATGNYGYTF.

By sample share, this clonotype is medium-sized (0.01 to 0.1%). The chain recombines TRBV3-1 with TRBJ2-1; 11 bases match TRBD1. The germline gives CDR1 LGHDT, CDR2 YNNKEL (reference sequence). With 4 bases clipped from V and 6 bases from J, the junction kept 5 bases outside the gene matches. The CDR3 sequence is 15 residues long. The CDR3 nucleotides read TGTGCCAGCAGCCCACGGGACAGGGGGTTCAATGAGCAGTTCTTC. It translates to CASSPRDRGFNEQFF.

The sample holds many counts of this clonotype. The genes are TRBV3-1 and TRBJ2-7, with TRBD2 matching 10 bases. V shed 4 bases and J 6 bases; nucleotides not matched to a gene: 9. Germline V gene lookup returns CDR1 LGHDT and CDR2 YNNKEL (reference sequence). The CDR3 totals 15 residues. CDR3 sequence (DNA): TGTGCCAGCAGCCGAAAGGGACTAGCGCCCTCCGAGCAGTACTTC. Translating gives CASSRKGLAPSEQYF.

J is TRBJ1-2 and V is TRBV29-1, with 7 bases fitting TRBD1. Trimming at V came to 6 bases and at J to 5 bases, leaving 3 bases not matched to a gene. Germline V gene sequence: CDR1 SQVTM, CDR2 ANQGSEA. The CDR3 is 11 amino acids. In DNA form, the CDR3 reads TGCAGCGTCGGGACAGAGTATGGCTACACCTTC. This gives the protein CSVGTEYGYTF.